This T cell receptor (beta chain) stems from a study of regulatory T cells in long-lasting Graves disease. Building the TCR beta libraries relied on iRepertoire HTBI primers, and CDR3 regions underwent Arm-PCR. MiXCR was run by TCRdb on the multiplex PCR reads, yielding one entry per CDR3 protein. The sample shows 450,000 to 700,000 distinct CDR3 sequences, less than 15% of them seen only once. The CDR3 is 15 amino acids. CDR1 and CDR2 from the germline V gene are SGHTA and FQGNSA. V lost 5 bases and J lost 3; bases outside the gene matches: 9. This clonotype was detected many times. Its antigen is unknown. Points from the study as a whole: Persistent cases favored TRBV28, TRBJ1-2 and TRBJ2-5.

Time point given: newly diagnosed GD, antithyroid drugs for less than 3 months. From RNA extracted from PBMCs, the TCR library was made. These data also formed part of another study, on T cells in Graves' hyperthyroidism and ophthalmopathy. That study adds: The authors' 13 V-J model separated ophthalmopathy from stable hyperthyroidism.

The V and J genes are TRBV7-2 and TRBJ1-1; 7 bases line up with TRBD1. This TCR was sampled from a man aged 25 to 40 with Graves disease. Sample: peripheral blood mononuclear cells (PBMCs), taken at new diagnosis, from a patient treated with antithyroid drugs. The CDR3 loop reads CASSLRGGQYTEAFF. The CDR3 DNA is TGTGCCAGCAGCCTCAGGGGGGGGCAGTACACTGAAGCTTTCTTT.